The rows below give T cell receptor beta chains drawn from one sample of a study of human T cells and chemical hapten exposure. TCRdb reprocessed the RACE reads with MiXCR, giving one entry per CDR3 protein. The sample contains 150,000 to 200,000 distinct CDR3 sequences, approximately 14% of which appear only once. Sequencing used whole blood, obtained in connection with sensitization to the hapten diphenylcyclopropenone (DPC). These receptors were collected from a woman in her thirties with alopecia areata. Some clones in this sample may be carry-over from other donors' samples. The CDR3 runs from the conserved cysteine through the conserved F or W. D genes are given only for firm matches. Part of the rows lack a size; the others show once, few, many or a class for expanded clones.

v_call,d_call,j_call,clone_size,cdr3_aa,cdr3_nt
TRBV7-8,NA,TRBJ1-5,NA,CASSLRGAEGQPQHF,TGTGCCAGCAGCTTAAGGGGGGCAGAGGGTCAGCCCCAGCATTTT
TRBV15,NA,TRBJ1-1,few,CATSRAAGSDTEAFF,TGTGCCACCAGCAGAGCAGCAGGGTCGGACACTGAAGCTTTCTTT
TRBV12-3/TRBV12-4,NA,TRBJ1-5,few,CASSPPQQGLGNQPQHF,TGTGCCAGCAGTCCGCCCCAACAGGGTCTTGGCAATCAGCCCCAGCATTTT
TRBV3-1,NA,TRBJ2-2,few,CASSVQGSGELFF,TGTGCCAGCAGCGTACAGGGTTCCGGGGAGCTGTTTTTT
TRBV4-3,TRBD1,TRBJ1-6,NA,CASSPTGVGSPLHF,TGCGCCAGCAGCCCCACAGGGGTCGGTTCACCCCTCCACTTT
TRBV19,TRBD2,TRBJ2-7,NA,CASSVSTGTSGTYEQYF,TGTGCCAGTAGTGTCTCCACCGGGACTAGCGGGACATACGAGCAGTACTTC
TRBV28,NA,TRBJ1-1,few,CASMVGRGVEAFF,TGTGCCAGCATGGTTGGGAGAGGCGTTGAAGCTTTCTTT
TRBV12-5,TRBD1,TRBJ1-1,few,CASGQGTGTEAFF,TGTGCTAGTGGCCAGGGGACAGGGACTGAAGCTTTCTTT
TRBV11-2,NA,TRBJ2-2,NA,CASSGSGSPTGELFF,TGTGCCAGCAGCGGTAGTGGCAGTCCCACCGGGGAGCTGTTTTTT
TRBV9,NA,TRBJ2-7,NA,CASSAQIDPGEQYF,TGTGCCAGCAGCGCACAGATTGATCCGGGAGAGCAGTACTTC
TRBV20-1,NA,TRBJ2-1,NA,CSARRLPIYNEQFF,TGCAGTGCTAGAAGGCTTCCCATTTACAATGAGCAGTTCTTC
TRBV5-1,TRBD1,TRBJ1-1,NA,CASSQGGARNTEAFF,TGCGCCAGCAGCCAAGGGGGCGCCCGGAACACTGAAGCTTTCTTT
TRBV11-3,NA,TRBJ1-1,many,CASSLIPDPNTEAFF,TGTGCCAGCAGCTTAATTCCAGACCCGAACACTGAAGCTTTCTTT
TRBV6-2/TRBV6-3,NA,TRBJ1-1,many,CASSYSPNMEAFF,TGTGCCAGCAGTTATTCCCCAAATATGGAAGCTTTCTTT
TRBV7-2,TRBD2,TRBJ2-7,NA,CASSLVGGGAGGPSQYF,TGTGCCAGCAGCTTAGTGGGCGGGGGAGCGGGAGGACCTTCGCAGTACTTC
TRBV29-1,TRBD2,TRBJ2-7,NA,CSVVPGTSGYEQYF,TGCAGCGTGGTACCCGGGACTAGCGGATACGAGCAGTACTTC
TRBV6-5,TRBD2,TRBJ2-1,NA,CASSTGGGAIEQFF,TGTGCCAGCAGTACTGGCGGGGGGGCGATTGAGCAGTTCTTC
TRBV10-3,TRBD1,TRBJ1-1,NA,CAISESRGRIRRAEAFF,TGTGCCATCAGTGAGTCCAGGGGGCGAATCAGGAGGGCTGAAGCTTTCTTT
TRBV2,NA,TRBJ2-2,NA,CASSPGPEGTGELFF,TGTGCCAGCAGTCCGGGTCCGGAGGGGACCGGGGAGCTGTTTTTT
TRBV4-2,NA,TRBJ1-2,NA,CASSQDPEYYGYTF,TGTGCCAGCAGCCAAGATCCGGAGTACTATGGCTACACCTTC
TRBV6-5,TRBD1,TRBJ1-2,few,CASGNRGRPLYGYTF,TGTGCCAGCGGGAACAGGGGGCGCCCGCTCTATGGCTACACCTTC
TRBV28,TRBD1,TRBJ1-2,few,CASRESDRGLSYTF,TGTGCCAGCAGGGAATCGGACAGGGGGTTAAGCTACACCTTC
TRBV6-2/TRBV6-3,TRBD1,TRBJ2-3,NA,CASSYPGTGEGDTQYF,TGTGCCAGCAGTTATCCCGGGACAGGGGAAGGGGATACGCAGTATTTT
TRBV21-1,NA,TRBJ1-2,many,CASSKESGLRF,TGTGCCAGCAGCAAAGAGTCCGGTTTGCGCTTC